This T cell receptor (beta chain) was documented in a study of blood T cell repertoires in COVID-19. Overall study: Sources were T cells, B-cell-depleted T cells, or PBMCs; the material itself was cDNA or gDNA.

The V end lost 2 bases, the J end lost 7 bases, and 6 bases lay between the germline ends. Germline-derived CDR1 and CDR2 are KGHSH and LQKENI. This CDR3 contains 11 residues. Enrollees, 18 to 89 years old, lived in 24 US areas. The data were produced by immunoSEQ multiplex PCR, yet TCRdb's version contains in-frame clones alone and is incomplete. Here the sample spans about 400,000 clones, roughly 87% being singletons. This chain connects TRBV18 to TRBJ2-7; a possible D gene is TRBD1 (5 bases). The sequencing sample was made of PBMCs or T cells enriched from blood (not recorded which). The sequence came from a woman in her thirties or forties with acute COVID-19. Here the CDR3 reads CASSPAGEQYF. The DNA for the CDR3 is TGTGCCAGCTCACCAGCAGGGGAGCAGTACTTC.